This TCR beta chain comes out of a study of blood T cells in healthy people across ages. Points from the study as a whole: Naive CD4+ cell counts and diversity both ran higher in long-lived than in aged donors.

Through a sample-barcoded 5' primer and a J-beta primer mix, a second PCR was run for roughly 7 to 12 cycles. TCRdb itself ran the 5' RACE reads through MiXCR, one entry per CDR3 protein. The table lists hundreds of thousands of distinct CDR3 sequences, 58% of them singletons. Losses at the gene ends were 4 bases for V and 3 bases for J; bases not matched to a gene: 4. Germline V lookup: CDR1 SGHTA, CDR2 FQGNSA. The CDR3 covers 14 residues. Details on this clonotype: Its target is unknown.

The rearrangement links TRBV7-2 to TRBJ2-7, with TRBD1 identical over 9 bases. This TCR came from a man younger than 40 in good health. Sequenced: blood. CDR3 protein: CASSWTGESYEQYF. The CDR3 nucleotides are TGTGCCAGCAGCTGGACAGGGGAAAGCTACGAGCAGTACTTC. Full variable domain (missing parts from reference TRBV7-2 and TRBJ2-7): GAGVSQSPSNKVTEKGKDVELRCDPISGHTALYWYRQSLGQGLEFLIYFQGNSAPDKSGLPSDRFSAERTGGSVSTLTIQRTQQEDSAVYLCASSWTGESYEQYFGPGTRLTVT.